The 26 T cell receptor beta chains presented below share a single source sample, sequenced in a study of T cell responses to AZD1222 COVID-19 vaccine. The table came from immunoSEQ multiplex PCR; TCRdb's copy has only in-frame clones and leaves some out. There are about 110,000 clones in the sample; about nine tenths occur only once, and approximately 3.1% lies in the top ten. The sample in question was peripheral blood, obtained on day 0 of MenACWY control vaccination. Receptors were obtained from an adult in good health.

With regard to this clone: Other DNA sequences in this sample translate to the same CDR3. V usage is TRBV7-2 and J usage is TRBJ1-5; D might be TRBD1 (5 bases). Deletions cut 1 base from V and 0 bases from J, with 10 bases between. Per germline, CDR1 SGHTA and CDR2 FQGNSA. This CDR3 comprises 16 residues. The CDR3 loop is CASSLDRGNSNQPQHF. CDR3 DNA: TGTGCCAGCAGCTTAGATCGGGGGAATAGCAATCAGCCCCAGCATTTT. The full variable domain, with the rest looked up from reference TRBV7-2 and TRBJ1-5, is GAGVSQSPSNKVTEKGKDVELRCDPISGHTALYWYRQSLGQGLEFLIYFQGNSAPDKSGLPSDRFSAERTGGSVSTLTIQRTQQEDSAVYLCASSLDRGNSNQPQHFGDGTRLSIL.

The rearrangement links TRBV9 to TRBJ2-1; D unresolved. The CDR3 spans 15 residues. The V end was cut by 0 bases, the J end by 3 bases, with 10 bases between. Germline assignment: CDR1 SGDLS and CDR2 YYNGEE. The CDR3 spells CASSVGEAGYNEQFF. The CDR3 DNA sequence: TGTGCCAGCAGCGTAGGGGAAGCCGGCTACAATGAGCAGTTCTTC.

The chain joins TRBV4-2 to TRBJ1-1, with D unclear. Deletions cut 0 bases from V and 8 bases from J, with 13 bases between. There are 14 residues in the CDR3. The germline V gene has CDR1 LGHNA and CDR2 YNFKEQ. The CDR3 region is CASSQEMISPEAFF. CDR3 sequence (DNA): TGTGCCAGCAGCCAAGAAATGATATCCCCCGAAGCTTTCTTT.

The chain links TRBV7-2 to TRBJ2-2; no reliable D call. This CDR3 has 14 residues. Germline assignment: CDR1 SGHTA and CDR2 FQGNSA. Trimming removed 1 base from V and 4 bases from J, with 7 bases in between. CDR3 bases: TGTGCCAGCAGCTTAGAGTTCGGCACCGGGGAGCTGTTTTTT. It encodes CASSLEFGTGELFF.

CDR3 sequence (DNA): TGTGCCAGCAGTTTTCATGGCACTAATGAAAAACTGTTTTTT. Its translation is CASSFHGTNEKLFF. The chain combines TRBV28 with TRBJ1-4, with no clear D. The CDR3 consists of 14 residues. Trimming took off 3 bases at V and 2 bases at J, with 7 bases between the two ends. Germline V lookup: CDR1 MDHEN, CDR2 SYDVKM. Variable domain in full (rest from reference TRBV28 and TRBJ1-4): DVKVTQSSRYLVKRTGEKVFLECVQDMDHENMFWYRQDPGLGLRLIYFSYDVKMKEKGDIPEGYSVSREKKERFSLILESASTNQTSMYLCASSFHGTNEKLFFGSGTQLSVL.

The chain joins TRBV5-5 to TRBJ1-3; no clear D. Germline CDR1 SGHKS, CDR2 YYEKEE (reference sequence). The CDR3 runs to 14 residues. The ends were cut back, 0 bases at V and 3 bases at J, with 7 bases in the middle. CDR3 sequence reads: CASSLVVDGNTIYF. The CDR3 region has the DNA TGTGCCAGCAGCTTGGTTGTAGATGGAAACACCATATATTTT.

The chain joins TRBV10-3 to TRBJ2-1, with D tentatively TRBD1 or TRBD2 (5 bases each). This CDR3 has 15 residues. Per the germline V gene, CDR1 is ENHRY and CDR2 is SYGVKD. V was pared by 0 bases and J by 5 bases, with 11 bases between. The chain's CDR3 is CAISESQGTHNEQFF. CDR3 coding DNA: TGTGCCATCAGTGAGTCGCAAGGGACCCACAATGAGCAGTTCTTC.

The gene calls are TRBV30 and TRBJ2-7; D gene unclear. Germline loops: CDR1 GTSNPN, CDR2 SVGIG (reference sequence). Trimming took off 3 bases at V and 0 bases at J, with 6 bases between the two ends. The CDR3 is 12 residues long. As DNA, the CDR3 is TGTGCCTGGAGCTACAGCTCCTACGAGCAGTACTTC. Amino acids: CAWSYSSYEQYF.

The chain links TRBV6-4 to TRBJ2-2; D assignment may be TRBD1 or TRBD2 (5 bases each). This CDR3 region has 16 residues. V lost 4 bases and J 3 bases, leaving 15 bases between the germline ends. Germline V gene sequence: CDR1 MRHNA, CDR2 SNTAGT. CDR3 DNA: TGTGCCAGCAGTGCCAGTGGGGGTTACGACACCGGGGAGCTGTTTTTT. Its protein is CASSASGGYDTGELFF.

The chain carries TRBV5-6 and TRBJ2-3, with 9 bases lining up with TRBD1. Per germline, CDR1 SGHDT and CDR2 YYEEEE. CDR3 length: 15 amino acids. V lost 0 bases, J lost 9 bases, and 8 bases stayed unmatched. The CDR3 loop is CASSLERDRGYTQYF. In DNA, the CDR3 is TGTGCCAGCAGCTTGGAACGAGACAGGGGGTACACGCAGTATTTT.

The CDR3, as DNA: TGTGCCAGCAGCCAAGGACTAGCGGGGGCAAAAGATACGCAGTATTTT. Translated: CASSQGLAGAKDTQYF. The rearrangement links TRBV13 to TRBJ2-3, with 13 bases matching TRBD2. CDR3 length equals 16 residues. The trim removed 5 bases at V and 5 bases at J, leaving 7 bases unmatched. CDR1 is PRHDT, CDR2 FYEKMQ, per germline (reference sequence).

This clone was observed once. CDR3 residues: CAWSKETGDGYTF. Written as DNA, the CDR3 is TGTGCCTGGAGTAAGGAAACAGGGGATGGCTACACCTTC. The gene calls are TRBV30 and TRBJ1-2, with TRBD1 matching over 7 bases. Germline lookup yields CDR1 GTSNPN and CDR2 SVGIG (reference sequence). The CDR3 spans 13 residues. The trim removed 2 bases at V and 6 bases at J, leaving 6 bases unmatched.

The V gene is TRBV28, the J gene TRBJ2-3; the D gene is possibly TRBD1 (6 bases). The V end lost 4 bases, the J end lost 1 base, and 15 bases lay between the germline ends. The germline CDR1 and CDR2 sequences are MDHEN and SYDVKM. The CDR3 consists of 16 residues. The CDR3 spells CASSSLSGQGTDTQYF. In DNA, the CDR3 is TGTGCCAGCAGTTCCCTATCGGGACAAGGCACAGATACGCAGTATTTT.

This sequence joins TRBV4-1 and TRBJ2-7; no clear D gene. Germline assignment: CDR1 MGHRA and CDR2 YSYEKL. The CDR3 has 18 amino acids. V was trimmed by 1 base and J by 2 bases, leaving 21 bases between them. The DNA of the CDR3 is TGCGCCAGCAGCCAAGGGCATTTGGCCTCCGAGGCCCCCTACGAGCAGTACTTC. Encoded protein: CASSQGHLASEAPYEQYF.

The chain recombines TRBV6-5 with TRBJ1-5; D call uncertain. This CDR3 contains 15 residues. Germline values: CDR1 MNHEY, CDR2 SVGAGI. Trimming took off 6 bases at V and 4 bases at J, with 16 bases between the two ends. The CDR3 region is CASSGLWATNQPQHF. The CDR3 DNA is TGTGCCAGCAGCGGATTATGGGCGACAAATCAGCCCCAGCATTTT.

The CDR3, as DNA: TGTGCCAGCTCACCACCGGGACAGGGGGCTTGGGATACGCAGTATTTT. Its protein is CASSPPGQGAWDTQYF. The chain couples TRBV18 to TRBJ2-3; 12 bases fit TRBD1. The germline V gene has CDR1 KGHSH and CDR2 LQKENI. Trimming at V came to 0 bases and at J to 6 bases, leaving 4 bases not matched to a gene. CDR3 size: 16 residues.

The chain has TRBV6-2 or TRBV6-3 and TRBJ1-2; D may be TRBD1 (5 bases). Per germline, CDR1 MNHEY and CDR2 SVGEGT. CDR3 length: 14 amino acids. Trimming took off 6 bases at V and 4 bases at J, with 15 bases between the two ends. This CDR3 reads CASSGGGSGYGYTF. For the CDR3, the DNA is TGTGCCAGCAGCGGCGGGGGGTCTGGCTATGGCTACACCTTC.

The chain has TRBV3-1 (or the pseudogene TRBV3-2) and TRBJ2-2, with D unresolved. This CDR3 has 14 amino acids. V gave up 1 base and J gave up 6 bases, with 9 bases separating them. The V gene's germline CDR1 is LGHDT and CDR2 YNNKEL (reference sequence). CDR3 amino acids: CASSQGTDPGELFF. The CDR3 nucleotides read TGTGCCAGCAGCCAAGGGACGGATCCCGGGGAGCTGTTTTTT.

The chain recombines TRBV5-6 with TRBJ2-5; 13 nucleotides agree with TRBD2. V shed 4 bases, J shed 0 bases, and the junction held 6 bases outside the gene matches. Germline V gene lookup returns CDR1 SGHDT and CDR2 YYEEEE. The CDR3 is made up of 17 amino acids. The CDR3 coding sequence is TGTGCCAGCAGCCTGGGACTAGCGGGGAGTTACCAAGAGACCCAGTACTTC. The encoded protein is CASSLGLAGSYQETQYF.

The V and J genes are TRBV27 and TRBJ1-2; possible D gene TRBD1, 6 bases. V was pared by 3 bases and J by 4 bases, with 12 bases between. The germline V gene has CDR1 MNHEY and CDR2 SMNVEV (reference sequence). This CDR3 has 14 amino acids. The CDR3 here is CASSFGGLPYGYTF. DNA for the CDR3: TGTGCCAGCAGTTTCGGGGGGCTCCCCTATGGCTACACCTTC.

The chain is built from TRBV19 and TRBJ1-5, with D perhaps TRBD1 (6 bases). The ends were cut back, 2 bases at V and 6 bases at J, with 11 bases in the middle. This CDR3 has 14 residues. Germline lookup yields CDR1 LNHDA and CDR2 SQIVND (reference sequence). CDR3 region: CASSIQGIGQPQHF. CDR3 DNA sequence: TGTGCCAGTAGTATACAGGGGATCGGTCAGCCCCAGCATTTT.

The genes are TRBV29-1 and TRBJ2-5, with D perhaps TRBD1 (6 bases). The V and J ends lost 3 bases and 4 bases respectively, with 15 bases between them. The CDR3 loop spans 14 amino acids. Germline loops: CDR1 SQVTM, CDR2 ANQGSEA. CDR3 residues: CSVDLPGVPETQYF. CDR3 sequence (DNA): TGCAGCGTTGATTTACCAGGGGTCCCAGAGACCCAGTACTTC. The full variable domain, completed using reference TRBV29-1 and TRBJ2-5, is SAVISQKPSRDICQRGTSLTIQCQVDSQVTMMFWYRQQPGQSLTLIATANQGSEATYESGFVIDKFPISRPNLTFSTLTVSNMSPEDSSIYLCSVDLPGVPETQYFGPGTRLLVL.

The genes are TRBV10-2 and TRBJ1-4; D ambiguous. The CDR3 runs to 16 residues. CDR1 and CDR2 from the germline V gene are WSHSY and SAAADI. With 3 bases removed from V and 8 bases from J, the gap between germline ends came to 19 bases. The CDR3 loop is CASSDRTPVQSEKLFF. In nucleotides, the CDR3 is TGCGCCAGCAGTGATCGGACTCCCGTACAGAGCGAAAAACTGTTTTTT.

The chain has TRBV19 and TRBJ2-3, with 7 bases that match TRBD2. This CDR3 comprises 15 residues. Germline-derived CDR1 and CDR2 are LNHDA and SQIVND (reference sequence). Trimming at V came to 5 bases and at J to 1 base, leaving 6 bases not matched to a gene. The CDR3 sequence: CASSPLAGGTDTQYF. CDR3 in DNA: TGTGCCAGTAGTCCCCTTGCGGGGGGCACAGATACGCAGTATTTT.

This clone was picked up a small number of times. The gene calls are TRBV4-1 and TRBJ1-1; D may be TRBD1 (6 bases). The CDR3 is 14 residues long. V lost 7 bases and J lost 1, with 13 bases in between. Germline lookup yields CDR1 MGHRA and CDR2 YSYEKL. The CDR3 spells CASNEDSPNTEAFF. In DNA, the CDR3 is TGCGCCAGCAACGAGGACAGTCCGAACACTGAAGCTTTCTTT.

The rearrangement joins TRBV27 to TRBJ1-6; 9 positions match TRBD1. Unmatched junction bases numbered 5, after V lost 7 bases and J lost 7 bases. This CDR3 is built from 14 residues. Germline CDR1 is MNHEY and CDR2 is SMNVEV (reference sequence). CDR3 sequence reads: CASTTTGGNSPLHF. The CDR3 nucleotides are TGTGCCAGCACCACGACAGGGGGGAATTCACCCCTCCACTTT.